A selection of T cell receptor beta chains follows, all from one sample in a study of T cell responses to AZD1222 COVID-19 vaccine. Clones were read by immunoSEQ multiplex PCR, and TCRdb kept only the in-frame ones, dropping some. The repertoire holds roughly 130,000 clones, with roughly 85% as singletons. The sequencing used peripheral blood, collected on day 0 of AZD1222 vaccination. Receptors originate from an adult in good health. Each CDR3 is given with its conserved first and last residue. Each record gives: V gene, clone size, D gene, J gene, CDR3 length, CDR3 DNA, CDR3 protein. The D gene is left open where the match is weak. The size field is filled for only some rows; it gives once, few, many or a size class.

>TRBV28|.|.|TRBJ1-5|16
TGTGCCAGCAGTTTATTGGGGGTTAATAGCAATCAGCCCCAGCATTTT
CASSLLGVNSNQPQHF
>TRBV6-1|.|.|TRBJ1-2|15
TGTGCCAGCAGTGACAGGGGAATTCGGGACTATGGCTACACCTTC
CASSDRGIRDYGYTF
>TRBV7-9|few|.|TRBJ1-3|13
TGTGCCAGCAGCCACGGACGGACAAACACCATATATTTT
CASSHGRTNTIYF
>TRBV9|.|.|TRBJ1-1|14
TGTGCCAGCAGCCCCGGGCGGTTGGACACTGAAGCTTTCTTT
CASSPGRLDTEAFF
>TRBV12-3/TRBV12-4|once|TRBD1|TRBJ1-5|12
TGTGCCAGCCACAAACAGGGGGGGCCCCAGCATTTT
CASHKQGGPQHF
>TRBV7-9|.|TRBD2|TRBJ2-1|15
TGTGCCAGCAGCTACCTGGCTAGCGGTCGCAATGAGCAGTTCTTC
CASSYLASGRNEQFF
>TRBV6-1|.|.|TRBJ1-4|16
TGTGCCAGCAGTGCTCATGCCAGGGGCTGGAATGAAAAACTGTTTTTT
CASSAHARGWNEKLFF
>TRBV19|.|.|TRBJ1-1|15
TGTGCCAGTAGCAACCTCCGGGGGGGGAGGACTGAAGCTTTCTTT
CASSNLRGGRTEAFF
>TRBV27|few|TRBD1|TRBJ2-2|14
TGTGCCAGCAGTTCCGGGGACAGCACCGGGGAGCTGTTTTTT
CASSSGDSTGELFF
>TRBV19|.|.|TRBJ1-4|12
TGTGCCAGTAGGCGGACTAATGAAAAACTGTTTTTT
CASRRTNEKLFF
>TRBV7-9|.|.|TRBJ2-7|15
TGTGCCAGCAGCGTAAGCAGGGGTAGCTCCTACGAGCAGTACTTC
CASSVSRGSSYEQYF
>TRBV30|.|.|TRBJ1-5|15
TGTGCCTGGAGTGCAGAATTTAATAGCAATCAGCCCCAGCATTTT
CAWSAEFNSNQPQHF
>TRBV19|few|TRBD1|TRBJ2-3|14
TGTGCCAGTAGTATCGGACAGGGCCCAGATACGCAGTATTTT
CASSIGQGPDTQYF
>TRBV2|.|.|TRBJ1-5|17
TGTGCCAGCAGAGGTATCCGTCAAGGTTATAGCAATCAGCCCCAGCATTTT
CASRGIRQGYSNQPQHF
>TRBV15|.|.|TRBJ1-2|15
TGTGCCACCAGCAGGGACCGGGACAAGGCCTATGGCTACACCTTC
CATSRDRDKAYGYTF
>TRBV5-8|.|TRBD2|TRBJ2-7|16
TGTGCCAGCAGCTTGGGGACTAGCGGGTACTCCTACGAGCAGTACTTC
CASSLGTSGYSYEQYF
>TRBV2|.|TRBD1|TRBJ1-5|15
TGTGCCAGCACCTATGGGAGACAGGGGTATCAGCCCCAGCATTTT
CASTYGRQGYQPQHF
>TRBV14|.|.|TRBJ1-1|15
TGTGCCAGCAGCCAGGCCGGGACATTGAACACTGAAGCTTTCTTT
CASSQAGTLNTEAFF
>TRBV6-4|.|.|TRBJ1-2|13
TGTGCCAGCAGTGACCCCTGGCAGGGCAGCTACACCTTC
CASSDPWQGSYTF
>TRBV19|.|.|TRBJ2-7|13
TGTGCCAGTAGTATAGGAAGGAGAGACGAGCAGTACTTC
CASSIGRRDEQYF
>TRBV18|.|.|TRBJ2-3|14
TGTGCCAGCTCCGACCAGGGGGGGACAGATACGCAGTATTTT
CASSDQGGTDTQYF
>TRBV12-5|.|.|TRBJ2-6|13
TGTGCTAGTGCCGCCTCTGGGGCCAACGTCCTGACTTTC
CASAASGANVLTF
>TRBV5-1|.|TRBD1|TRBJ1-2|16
TGCGCCAGCAGCTTGGGGGACAGGGGCGGCGGCTATGGCTACACCTTC
CASSLGDRGGGYGYTF
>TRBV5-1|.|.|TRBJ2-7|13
TGCGCCAGCAGTCCCACAGGGACCCACGAGCAGTACTTC
CASSPTGTHEQYF
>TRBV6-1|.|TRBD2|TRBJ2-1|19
TGTGCCAGCAGTGACGGGACTAGCGGGAGGGCCGGTCTCCTCAATGAGCAGTTCTTC
CASSDGTSGRAGLLNEQFF
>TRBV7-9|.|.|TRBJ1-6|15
TGTGCCAGCAGCTCCAAATGGGGGGGCTCATCACCCCTCCACTTT
CASSSKWGGSSPLHF
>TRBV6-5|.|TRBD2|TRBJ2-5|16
TGTGCCAGCAGTTACGTACTAGCGGGGGGGCCAGAGACCCAGTACTTC
CASSYVLAGGPETQYF
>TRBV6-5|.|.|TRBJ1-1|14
TGTGCCAGCAGGACTACCGACGGGAACACTGAAGCTTTCTTT
CASRTTDGNTEAFF
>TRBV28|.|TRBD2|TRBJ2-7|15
TGTGCCAGCAGTTCCGCTAGCGGGTCCTCCTACGAGCAGTACTTC
CASSSASGSSYEQYF
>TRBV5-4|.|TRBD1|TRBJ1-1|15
TGTGCCAGCAGCTTGGGGACAGGGGTGGGCACTGAAGCTTTCTTT
CASSLGTGVGTEAFF
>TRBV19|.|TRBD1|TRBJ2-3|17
TGTGCCAGTAGTATAGATCCCCCGGGACAGGGAAGAGATACGCAGTATTTT
CASSIDPPGQGRDTQYF
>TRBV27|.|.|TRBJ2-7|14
TGTGCCAGCAGTTTCCGGGGAGACCCCTACGAGCAGTACTTC
CASSFRGDPYEQYF
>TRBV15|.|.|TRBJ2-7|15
TGTGCCACCAGCAGAGCGGCTAGTTCGGCCTACGAGCAGTACTTC
CATSRAASSAYEQYF
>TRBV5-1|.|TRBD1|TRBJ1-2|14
TGCGCCAGCAGCCCCGGACAGGGAGGCTATGGCTACACCTTC
CASSPGQGGYGYTF
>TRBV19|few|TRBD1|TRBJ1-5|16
TGTGCCAGTAGTATAGAGGGCGGGACAGGGAATCAGCCCCAGCATTTT
CASSIEGGTGNQPQHF
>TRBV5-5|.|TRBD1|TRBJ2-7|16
TGTGCCAGCAGCTTGTTAGGACAGGGCAGCTCCTACGAGCAGTACTTC
CASSLLGQGSSYEQYF
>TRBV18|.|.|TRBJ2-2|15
TGTGCCAGCTCACCACCGGGGGGGAACACCGGGGAGCTGTTTTTT
CASSPPGGNTGELFF
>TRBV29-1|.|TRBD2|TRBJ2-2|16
TGCAGCGCTGTGGGACTAGCGGGGGCGAACACCGGGGAGCTGTTTTTT
CSAVGLAGANTGELFF
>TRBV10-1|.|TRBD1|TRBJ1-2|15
TGCGCCAGCAGTGAGAGTGCCAGGGGGATTGGTGGCTACACCTTC
CASSESARGIGGYTF
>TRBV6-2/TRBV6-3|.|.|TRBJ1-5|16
TGTGCCAGCAGTCCCTACAGGCGTTTGGGGGATCAGCCCCAGCATTTT
CASSPYRRLGDQPQHF
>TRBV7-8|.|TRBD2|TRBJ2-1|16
TGTGCCAGCAGCTTTTTAAGCGGGGGTCAGGACAATGAGCAGTTCTTC
CASSFLSGGQDNEQFF
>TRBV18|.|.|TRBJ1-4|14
TGTGCCAGCTCACCCGGGACAACGAATGAAAAACTGTTTTTT
CASSPGTTNEKLFF
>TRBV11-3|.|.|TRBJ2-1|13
TGTGCCAGCAGCTTAGAGGACCTGAATGAGCAGTTCTTC
CASSLEDLNEQFF
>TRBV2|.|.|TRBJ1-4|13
TGTGCCAGCAGTACGGGACCTAATGAAAAACTGTTTTTT
CASSTGPNEKLFF
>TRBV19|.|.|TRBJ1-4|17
TGTGCCAGTAAACCCCCCCTCCATCGGGCAACTAATGAAAAACTGTTTTTT
CASKPPLHRATNEKLFF
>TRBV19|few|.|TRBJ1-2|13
TGTGCCAGTAGTACCCCTCCACGATGGGGCTACACCTTC
CASSTPPRWGYTF
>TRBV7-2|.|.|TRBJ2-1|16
TGTGCCAGCAGCACCCTTTGGGGGGCCTCCGGCAATGAGCAGTTCTTC
CASSTLWGASGNEQFF
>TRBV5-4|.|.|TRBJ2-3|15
TGTGCCAGCAGCTTGGGGAGCGGGTCCTCAGATACGCAGTATTTT
CASSLGSGSSDTQYF
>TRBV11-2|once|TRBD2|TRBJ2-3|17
TGTGCCAGCAGCCTGACTAGCGGGAGGTGGATGGCAGATACGCAGTATTTT
CASSLTSGRWMADTQYF
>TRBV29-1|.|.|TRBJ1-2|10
TGCAGCACGGACAGTTATGGCTACACCTTC
CSTDSYGYTF